Presented here are 16 T cell receptor beta chains from one specimen sequenced in a study of T cell responses to AZD1222 COVID-19 vaccine. TCRdb's table, derived via immunoSEQ multiplex PCR, lists solely in-frame clones and lacks some. The top ten clones hold 17% of a sample with around 94,000 clones, 84% of them seen once. Source: peripheral blood, taken on day 0 of AZD1222 vaccination. Receptors were obtained from an adult in good health.

The CDR3 spells CASSQDRRLAGLSGANVLTF. The DNA for the CDR3 is TGCGCCAGCAGCCAAGATCGCCGGCTAGCGGGGCTCTCTGGGGCCAACGTCCTGACTTTC. The V call is TRBV4-1, the J call TRBJ2-6, with 9 nucleotides matching TRBD2. The germline CDR1 and CDR2 sequences are MGHRA and YSYEKL. CDR3 length equals 20 residues. Trimming cost V 0 bases and J 0 bases; bases outside gene matches: 9.

V usage is TRBV24-1 and J usage is TRBJ1-2; D not certain. The CDR3 totals 13 residues. V was clipped by 4 bases and J by 4 bases, with 9 bases between them. The germline V gene encodes CDR1 KGHDR and CDR2 SFDVKD. The DNA of the CDR3 is TGTGCCACCAGTGAAGGAGGACGCTATGGCTACACCTTC. Protein: CATSEGGRYGYTF.

This chain joins TRBV5-1 and TRBJ2-3; possibly TRBD1 or TRBD2 for D (6 bases each). The CDR3 extends over 15 amino acids. The ends were cut back, 4 bases at V and 0 bases at J, with 12 bases in the middle. Germline V gene sequence: CDR1 SGHRS, CDR2 YFSETQ. Here the CDR3 reads CASSTRGHSTDTQYF. The CDR3, as DNA: TGCGCCAGCAGCACCCGGGGGCATAGCACAGATACGCAGTATTTT. The full variable domain, rest sourced from reference TRBV5-1 and TRBJ2-3, is KAGVTQTPRYLIKTRGQQVTLSCSPISGHRSVSWYQQTPGQGLQFLFEYFSETQRNKGNFPGRFSGRQFSNSRSEMNVSTLELGDSALYLCASSTRGHSTDTQYFGPGTRLTVL.

V is TRBV5-1 and J is TRBJ2-3; 9 positions match TRBD2. V dropped 4 bases and J dropped 6; count of bases not matched to a gene: 6. This CDR3 has 14 residues. Germline V lookup: CDR1 SGHRS, CDR2 YFSETQ. In nucleotides, the CDR3 is TGCGCCAGCAGCCAAAGCGGGGGGACGGATACGCAGTATTTT. Amino acid sequence: CASSQSGGTDTQYF.

The chain recombines TRBV6-5 with TRBJ1-2; 8 bases are a match to TRBD1. The J segment lost 4 bases and the V segment lost 6 bases, leaving 7 bases of the junction unmatched. From germline, CDR1 is MNHEY and CDR2 SVGAGI. The CDR3 covers 14 residues. The CDR3 sequence is CASRTGVRPYGYTF. DNA for the CDR3: TGTGCCAGCAGGACAGGGGTCCGCCCCTATGGCTACACCTTC.

The rearrangement uses TRBV19 and TRBJ1-2, with 8 bases fitting TRBD1. V lost 7 bases and J lost 6; bases outside the gene matches: 10. This CDR3 is built from 14 residues. Germline-derived CDR1 and CDR2 are LNHDA and SQIVND (reference sequence). CDR3 residues: CASTKDRERDGYTF. DNA for the CDR3: TGTGCCAGTACCAAGGACAGGGAAAGGGATGGCTACACCTTC.

The chain combines TRBV9 with TRBJ1-1; D not certain. The CDR3 runs 13 residues. CDR1 and CDR2 (germline): SGDLS, YYNGEE. The ends were cut back, 1 base at V and 4 bases at J, with 8 bases in the middle. The CDR3: CASSVLVGTEAFF. CDR3 DNA sequence: TGTGCCAGCAGCGTATTAGTTGGCACTGAAGCTTTCTTT.

The chain couples TRBV14 to TRBJ1-2, with D unresolved. The CDR3 is 13 residues long. Trimming shortened V by 1 base and J by 3 bases, and 6 bases separated the two germline ends. Germline CDR1 is SGHDN and CDR2 is FVKESK. This chain's CDR3 is CASSQVGHYGYTF. The DNA for the CDR3 is TGTGCCAGCAGCCAAGTCGGGCACTATGGCTACACCTTC.

The genes are TRBV19 and TRBJ1-1; D uncertain. The CDR3 length is 13 residues. Trimming stripped 3 bases from V and 5 bases from J, with 10 bases between. Germline CDR1 and CDR2: LNHDA and SQIVND (reference sequence). CDR3 sequence (DNA): TGTGCCAGTAGTATCTCTTCGGGAACTGAAGCTTTCTTT. Protein sequence: CASSISSGTEAFF.

The J gene is TRBJ2-7, the V gene TRBV9, with 8 bases identical to TRBD2. This CDR3 is 16 amino acids long. Per the germline V gene, CDR1 is SGDLS and CDR2 is YYNGEE. V lost 2 bases to trimming and J lost 2 bases; unmatched junction nucleotides: 9. The CDR3 nucleotides read TGTGCCAGCAGCGTCGGTGCGAGCGGGAGTACCTACGAGCAGTACTTC. Its translation: CASSVGASGSTYEQYF.

Only one count was recorded for this clone. CDR3: CASSYLYNEQFF. CDR3 nucleotides: TGTGCCAGCAGTTACCTATACAATGAGCAGTTCTTC. The chain has TRBV6-2 or TRBV6-3 and TRBJ2-1; D gene ambiguous. CDR3 length: 12 residues. Germline V gives CDR1 MNHEY, CDR2 SVGEGT. The germline V and J ends were trimmed by 2 bases and 4 bases, with 3 bases remaining between them.

The rearrangement uses TRBV27 and TRBJ1-2; the match to TRBD1 covers 11 bases. J lost 5 bases, V lost 4 bases, and 0 bases had no gene match. The CDR3 loop spans 13 amino acids. The germline CDR1 and CDR2 sequences are MNHEY and SMNVEV (reference sequence). CDR3 loop: CASSWDRGYGYTF. The CDR3 DNA sequence: TGTGCCAGCAGTTGGGACAGGGGGTATGGCTACACCTTC.

The table lists this clone with a count of one. The chain recombines TRBV27 with TRBJ2-3, with no clear D. In germline, CDR1 is MNHEY, CDR2 SMNVEV (reference sequence). V lost 5 bases to trimming and J lost 0 bases, with 15 bases between them. The CDR3 spans 16 residues. This CDR3 is CASSPSRGGSTDTQYF. CDR3 DNA: TGTGCCAGCAGTCCCTCCCGTGGCGGAAGCACAGATACGCAGTATTTT.

J is TRBJ2-1 and V is TRBV3-1 (or the pseudogene TRBV3-2); the match to TRBD1 covers 8 bases. Germline V gene lookup returns CDR1 LGHDT and CDR2 YNNKEL (reference sequence). V lost 4 bases and J lost 5; bases outside the gene matches: 7. CDR3 size: 15 residues. CDR3: CASSLSGGAHNEQFF. In DNA form, the CDR3 reads TGTGCCAGCAGCCTATCAGGGGGCGCCCACAATGAGCAGTTCTTC.

The chain is built from TRBV4-3 and TRBJ1-2, with D tentatively TRBD1 (6 bases). The ends were cut back, 2 bases at V and 10 bases at J, with 20 bases in the middle. CDR1 and CDR2 from the germline V gene are LGHNA and YSLEER. The CDR3 sequence is 15 residues long. The CDR3 DNA follows: TGCGCCAGCAGCCAAAACGCGAACAGGGTCTCTGCCTACACCTTC. Translated, it gives CASSQNANRVSAYTF.

This clone is a singleton in its sample. This chain uses TRBV6-5 with TRBJ2-5, with 8 nucleotides matching TRBD2. The V and J ends lost 2 bases and 4 bases, in that order; junction bases with no gene match: 3. The germline gives CDR1 MNHEY, CDR2 SVGAGI. The CDR3 sequence is 14 residues long. CDR3 amino acids: CASSYRGGPETQYF. The CDR3 DNA reads TGTGCCAGCAGTTACCGCGGGGGGCCAGAGACCCAGTACTTC.